This T cell receptor (beta chain) stems from a study of blood T cell repertoires in COVID-19. For the study at large: Acute and convalescent COVID-19 samples came from the United States, Italy and Spain.

The ends lost 5 bases at V and 5 bases at J; junction bases unmatched: 15. CDR1 is SNHLY and CDR2 is FYNNEI in the germline V gene. The CDR3 loop spans 17 amino acids. Original processing notes: Scientists estimated how many nucleated cells there were by amplifying reference gene primers. Profiling relied on immunoSEQ multiplex PCR, and the TCRdb table lists in-frame clones only, not all of them. V and J calls and clone size are as listed in that table; D and trimming were resolved from the DNA. The profile shows 110,000 to 150,000 clones, 70% to 85% of them singletons. Cohorts were based on clinical histories the participants reported.

Sequencing input: PBMCs or T cells enriched from blood (not recorded which). This sequence joins TRBV2 and TRBJ2-7; TRBD1 agrees at 10 bases. The clonotype was recovered from a woman aged 18-29 years who had been exposed to COVID-19. The CDR3 DNA reads as TGTGCCAGCAGTAGGGGACAGGGGAGAGACACAAGGAACGAGCAGTACTTC. Translation: CASSRGQGRDTRNEQYF.